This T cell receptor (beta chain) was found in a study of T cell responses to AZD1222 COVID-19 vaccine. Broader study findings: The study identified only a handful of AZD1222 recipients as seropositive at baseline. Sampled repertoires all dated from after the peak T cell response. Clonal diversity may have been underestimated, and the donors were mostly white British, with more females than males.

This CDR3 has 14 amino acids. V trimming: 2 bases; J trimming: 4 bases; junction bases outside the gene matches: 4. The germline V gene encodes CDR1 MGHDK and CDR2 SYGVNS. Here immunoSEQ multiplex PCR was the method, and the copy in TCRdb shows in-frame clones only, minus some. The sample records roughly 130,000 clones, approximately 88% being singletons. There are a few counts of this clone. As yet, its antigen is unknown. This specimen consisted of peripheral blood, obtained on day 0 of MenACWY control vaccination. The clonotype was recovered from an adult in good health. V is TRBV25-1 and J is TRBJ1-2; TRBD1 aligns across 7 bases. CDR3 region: CASSEQGERYGYTF. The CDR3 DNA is TGTGCCAGCAGTGAACAGGGGGAACGCTATGGCTACACCTTC.